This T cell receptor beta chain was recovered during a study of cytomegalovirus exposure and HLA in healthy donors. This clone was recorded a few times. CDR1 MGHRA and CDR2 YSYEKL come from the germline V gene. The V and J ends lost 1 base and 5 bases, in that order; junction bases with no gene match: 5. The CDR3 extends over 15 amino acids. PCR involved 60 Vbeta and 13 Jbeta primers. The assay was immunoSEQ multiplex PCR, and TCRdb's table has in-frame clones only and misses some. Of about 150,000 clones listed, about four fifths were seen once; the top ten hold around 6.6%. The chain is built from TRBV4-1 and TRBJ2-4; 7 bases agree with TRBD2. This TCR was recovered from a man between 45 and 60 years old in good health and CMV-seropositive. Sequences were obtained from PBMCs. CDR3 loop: CASSQGTRIENIQYF. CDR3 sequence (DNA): TGCGCCAGCAGCCAAGGGACTAGAATTGAAAACATTCAGTACTTC.